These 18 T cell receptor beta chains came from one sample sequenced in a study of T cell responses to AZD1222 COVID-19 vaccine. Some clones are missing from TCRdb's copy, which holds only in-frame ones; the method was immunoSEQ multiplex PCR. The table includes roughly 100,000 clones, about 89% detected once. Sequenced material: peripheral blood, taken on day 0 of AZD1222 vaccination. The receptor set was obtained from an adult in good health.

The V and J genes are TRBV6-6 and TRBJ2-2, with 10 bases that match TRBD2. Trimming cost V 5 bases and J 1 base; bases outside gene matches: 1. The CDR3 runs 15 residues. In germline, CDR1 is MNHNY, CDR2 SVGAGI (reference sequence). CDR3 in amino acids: CASSRTSGNTGELFF. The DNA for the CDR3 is TGTGCCAGCAGTCGGACTAGCGGGAACACCGGGGAGCTGTTTTTT.

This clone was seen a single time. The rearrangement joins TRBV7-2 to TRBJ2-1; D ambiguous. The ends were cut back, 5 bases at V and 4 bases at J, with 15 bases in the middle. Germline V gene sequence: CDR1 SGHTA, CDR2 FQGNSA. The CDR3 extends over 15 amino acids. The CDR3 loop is CASSLVAAAYNEQFF. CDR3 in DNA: TGTGCCAGCAGCCTGGTGGCGGCGGCGTACAATGAGCAGTTCTTC.

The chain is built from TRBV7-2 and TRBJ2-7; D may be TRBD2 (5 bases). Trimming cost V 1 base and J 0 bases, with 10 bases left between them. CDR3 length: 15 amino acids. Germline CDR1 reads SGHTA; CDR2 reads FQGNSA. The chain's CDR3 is CASSLVGESSYEQYF. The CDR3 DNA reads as TGTGCCAGCAGCTTAGTCGGGGAGAGCTCCTACGAGCAGTACTTC.

Here the CDR3 reads CASSPGTAVLGQNIQYF. Written as DNA, the CDR3 is TGTGCCAGCAGCCCGGGGACAGCCGTTTTGGGGCAAAACATTCAGTACTTC. The chain links TRBV11-2 to TRBJ2-4, with 7 bases lining up with TRBD1. V was clipped by 5 bases and J by 5 bases; unmatched bases: 15. This CDR3 comprises 17 residues. The V gene's germline CDR1 is SGHAT and CDR2 FQNNGV.

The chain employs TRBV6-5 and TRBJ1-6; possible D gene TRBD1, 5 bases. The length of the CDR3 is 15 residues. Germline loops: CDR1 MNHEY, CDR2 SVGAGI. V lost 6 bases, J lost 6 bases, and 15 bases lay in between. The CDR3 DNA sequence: TGTGCCAGCAGGAGAGGGACCGACCTTAATTCACCCCTCCACTTT. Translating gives CASRRGTDLNSPLHF.

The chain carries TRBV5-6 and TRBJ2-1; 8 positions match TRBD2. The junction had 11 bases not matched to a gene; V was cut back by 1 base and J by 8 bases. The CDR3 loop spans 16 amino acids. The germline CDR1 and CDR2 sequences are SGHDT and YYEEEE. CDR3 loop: CASSLPPGGPVDEQFF. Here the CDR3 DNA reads TGTGCCAGCAGCTTGCCCCCGGGGGGGCCGGTTGATGAGCAGTTCTTC.

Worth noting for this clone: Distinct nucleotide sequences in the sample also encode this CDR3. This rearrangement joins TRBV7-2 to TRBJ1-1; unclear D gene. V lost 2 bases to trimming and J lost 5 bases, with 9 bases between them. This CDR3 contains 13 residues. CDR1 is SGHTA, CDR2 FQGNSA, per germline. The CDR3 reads CASSLNRLTEAFF. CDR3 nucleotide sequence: TGTGCCAGCAGCTTAAATAGACTTACTGAAGCTTTCTTT.

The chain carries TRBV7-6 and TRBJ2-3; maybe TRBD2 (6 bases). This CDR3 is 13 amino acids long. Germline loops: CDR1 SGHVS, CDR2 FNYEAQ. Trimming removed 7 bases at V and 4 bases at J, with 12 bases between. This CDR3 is CASTGGVSDTQYF. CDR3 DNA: TGTGCCAGCACGGGCGGGGTGTCAGATACGCAGTATTTT.

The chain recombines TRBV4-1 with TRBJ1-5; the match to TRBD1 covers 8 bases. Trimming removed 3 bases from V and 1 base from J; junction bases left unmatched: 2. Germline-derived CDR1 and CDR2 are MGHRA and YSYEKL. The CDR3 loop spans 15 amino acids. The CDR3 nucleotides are TGCGCCAGCAGCCAGAGACAGGGGAGCAATCAGCCCCAGCATTTT. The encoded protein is CASSQRQGSNQPQHF.

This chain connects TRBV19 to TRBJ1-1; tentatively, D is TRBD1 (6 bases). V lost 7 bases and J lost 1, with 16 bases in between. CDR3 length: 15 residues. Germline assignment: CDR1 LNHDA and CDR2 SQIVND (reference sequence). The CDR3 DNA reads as TGTGCCAGTACCACAAACCGGGACAAGAACACTGAAGCTTTCTTT. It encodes CASTTNRDKNTEAFF.

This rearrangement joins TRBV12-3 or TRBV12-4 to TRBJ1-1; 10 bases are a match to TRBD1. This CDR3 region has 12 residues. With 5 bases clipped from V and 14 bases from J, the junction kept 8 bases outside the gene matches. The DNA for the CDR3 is TGTGCCAGCAGTCTCCGGACAGGGGGACCATTCTTT. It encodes CASSLRTGGPFF.

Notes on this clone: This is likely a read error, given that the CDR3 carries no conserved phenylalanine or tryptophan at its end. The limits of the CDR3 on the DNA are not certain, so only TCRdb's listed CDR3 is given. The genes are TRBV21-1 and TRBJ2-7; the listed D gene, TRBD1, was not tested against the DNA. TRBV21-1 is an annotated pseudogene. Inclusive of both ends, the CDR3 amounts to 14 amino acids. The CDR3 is CASSKEGTGDPPPP.

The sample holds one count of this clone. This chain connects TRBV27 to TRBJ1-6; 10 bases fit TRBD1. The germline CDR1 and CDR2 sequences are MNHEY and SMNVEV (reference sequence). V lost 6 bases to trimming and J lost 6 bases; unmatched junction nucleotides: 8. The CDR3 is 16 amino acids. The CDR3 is CASSARQGAANSPLHF. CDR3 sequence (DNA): TGTGCCAGCAGCGCGAGACAGGGGGCGGCTAATTCACCCCTCCACTTT.

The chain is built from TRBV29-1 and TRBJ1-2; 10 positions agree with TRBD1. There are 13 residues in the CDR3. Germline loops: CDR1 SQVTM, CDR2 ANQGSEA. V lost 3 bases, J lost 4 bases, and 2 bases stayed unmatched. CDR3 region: CSVETGGTYGYTF. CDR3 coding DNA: TGCAGCGTTGAGACAGGGGGCACCTATGGCTACACCTTC.

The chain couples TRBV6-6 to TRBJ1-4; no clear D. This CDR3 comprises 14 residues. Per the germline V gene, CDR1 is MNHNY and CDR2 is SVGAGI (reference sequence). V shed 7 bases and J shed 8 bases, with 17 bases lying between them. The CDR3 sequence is CASTQDILAEKLFF. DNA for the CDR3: TGTGCCAGCACCCAGGATATACTGGCAGAAAAACTGTTTTTT.

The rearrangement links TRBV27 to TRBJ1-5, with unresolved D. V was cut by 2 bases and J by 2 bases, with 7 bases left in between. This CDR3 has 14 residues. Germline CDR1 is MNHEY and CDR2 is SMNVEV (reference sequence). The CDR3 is CASSLREGNQPQHF. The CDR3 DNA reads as TGTGCCAGCAGTTTACGGGAGGGCAATCAGCCCCAGCATTTT.

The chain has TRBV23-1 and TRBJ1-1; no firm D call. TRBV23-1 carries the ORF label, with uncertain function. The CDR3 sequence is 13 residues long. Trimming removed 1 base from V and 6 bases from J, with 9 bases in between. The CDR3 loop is CASSQCVGPEAFF. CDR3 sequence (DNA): TGCGCCAGCAGTCAATGTGTCGGCCCTGAAGCTTTCTTT.

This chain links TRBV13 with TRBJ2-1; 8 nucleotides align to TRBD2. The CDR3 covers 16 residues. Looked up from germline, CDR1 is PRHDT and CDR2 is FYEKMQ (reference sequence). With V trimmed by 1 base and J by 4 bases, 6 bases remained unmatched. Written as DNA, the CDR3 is TGTGCCAGCAGCTTAGTAGCGGGAAAATTTTACAATGAGCAGTTCTTC. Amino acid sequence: CASSLVAGKFYNEQFF. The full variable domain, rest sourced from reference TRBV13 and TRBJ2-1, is AAGVIQSPRHLIKEKRETATLKCYPIPRHDTVYWYQQGPGQDPQFLISFYEKMQSDKGSIPDRFSAQQFSDYHSELNMSSLELGDSALYFCASSLVAGKFYNEQFFGPGTRLTVL.